This TCR beta chain is from a study of shared clonotypes between healthy human individuals. Naive-designated CD8 cells lacked CD45RO, were positively enriched for CCR7, and omitted terminally differentiated effector memory CD45RA+ cells. CDR1 is LNHDA and CDR2 is SQIVND in the germline V gene (reference sequence). With 1 base removed from V and 3 bases from J, the gap between germline ends came to 10 bases. The CDR3 sequence is 14 residues long. Method: immunoSEQ multiplex PCR; TCRdb's copy keeps in-frame clones and lacks some. The sample lists millions of clones; about 92% were seen once. This clone appeared a single time. This CDR3 is also generated by other DNA sequences in the sample.

The V call is TRBV19, the J call TRBJ2-7, with a possible D match to TRBD2 (5 bases). The source is a man between 18 and 35 years old in good health. Some clones in this sample may be carry-over from other donors' samples. The sample consisted of naive CD8+ T cells from PBMCs. Written as DNA, the CDR3 is TGTGCCAGTAGTATAGTAGGAGGAGGCTACGAGCAGTACTTC. Its translation is CASSIVGGGYEQYF.